The 21 T cell receptor beta chains in this list originate from one sample, sequenced in a study of siplizumab effects on memory and regulatory T cells. Assay: immunoSEQ multiplex PCR; the TCRdb copy retains only in-frame clones and omits some. The sample lists approximately 50,000 clones; over 90% were seen once. Input material: CD8+ T cells sorted from blood. Source of these receptors: a human donor in good health.

This chain links TRBV28 with TRBJ2-7, with 7 nucleotides matching TRBD1. After removal of 10 bases from V and 2 bases from J, the junction contained 23 bases not matched to a gene. The CDR3 consists of 18 residues. Germline V CDR1 and CDR2: MDHEN, SYDVKM. In nucleotides, the CDR3 is TGTGCCACCACGATAAGGCACGGGCTAGACAGGGATGCCTACGAGCAGTACTTC. Amino acid sequence: CATTIRHGLDRDAYEQYF.

V and J are TRBV5-8 and TRBJ1-5, with D hard to call. Germline V gives CDR1 SGHTS, CDR2 YDEGEE. V was clipped by 0 bases and J by 2 bases, with 12 bases between them. The CDR3 is 16 residues long. CDR3 protein: CASSLEPRGGNQPQHF. The CDR3 DNA reads TGTGCCAGCAGCTTGGAGCCCAGAGGCGGCAATCAGCCCCAGCATTTT.

V gene TRBV7-9 combines with J gene TRBJ2-1, with TRBD2 matching over 10 bases. The germline CDR1 and CDR2 sequences are SEHNR and FQNEAQ (reference sequence). Trimming at V came to 4 bases and at J to 7 bases, leaving 10 bases not matched to a gene. This CDR3 is 16 amino acids long. CDR3 coding DNA: TGTGCCAGCAGCTCAGGACTAGCGGTTGGGTTGAATGAGCAGTTCTTC. Its translation: CASSSGLAVGLNEQFF.

This rearrangement joins TRBV27 to TRBJ2-3, with TRBD2 matching over 7 bases. Germline loops: CDR1 MNHEY, CDR2 SMNVEV (reference sequence). With 6 bases clipped from V and 4 bases from J, the junction kept 10 bases outside the gene matches. CDR3 length equals 15 residues. CDR3 DNA: TGTGCCAGCAGCTCTCGAGGACTAGACCCAGATACGCAGTATTTT. Protein: CASSSRGLDPDTQYF.

This clone was observed a single time. The rearrangement joins TRBV27 to TRBJ2-1; D possibly uses TRBD1 or TRBD2 (5 bases each). This CDR3 is 11 amino acids long. V lost 10 bases, J lost 10 bases, and 14 bases lay in between. Germline V lookup: CDR1 MNHEY, CDR2 SMNVEV (reference sequence). Here the CDR3 DNA reads TGTGCCATCGGTCCGGGACGGGAGCAGTTCTTC. It translates to CAIGPGREQFF.

The gene calls are TRBV28 and TRBJ2-2; tentative D call: TRBD2 (6 bases). Germline V lookup: CDR1 MDHEN, CDR2 SYDVKM. Deletions cut 5 bases from V and 2 bases from J, with 15 bases between. CDR3 length equals 16 residues. The CDR3 protein is CASSPEFSGNTGELFF. The CDR3 coding sequence is TGTGCCAGCAGTCCGGAGTTTAGCGGTAACACCGGGGAGCTGTTTTTT. The full variable domain, rest sourced from reference TRBV28 and TRBJ2-2, is DVKVTQSSRYLVKRTGEKVFLECVQDMDHENMFWYRQDPGLGLRLIYFSYDVKMKEKGDIPEGYSVSREKKERFSLILESASTNQTSMYLCASSPEFSGNTGELFFGEGSRLTVL.

V usage is TRBV27 and J usage is TRBJ2-3, with D hard to call. V was clipped by 1 base and J by 2 bases, with 7 bases between them. Germline CDR1 is MNHEY and CDR2 is SMNVEV (reference sequence). The length of the CDR3 is 14 residues. CDR3 sequence: CASSLLGNTDTQYF. As DNA, the CDR3 is TGTGCCAGCAGTTTATTGGGAAACACAGATACGCAGTATTTT.

This clone appeared a few times. The chain has TRBV28 and TRBJ2-1; D is unclear. The CDR3 spans 12 residues. The germline CDR1 and CDR2 sequences are MDHEN and SYDVKM. With 5 bases removed from V and 7 bases from J, the gap between germline ends came to 9 bases. The CDR3 here is CASSPNTNEQFF. The CDR3 DNA reads as TGTGCCAGCAGTCCAAACACTAATGAGCAGTTCTTC.

The DNA for the CDR3 is TGTGCCAGCAGTTTATGGGAGAACACCGGGGAGCTGTTTTTT. Its protein product is CASSLWENTGELFF. The J gene is TRBJ2-2, the V gene TRBV28; D gene uncertain. Germline values: CDR1 MDHEN, CDR2 SYDVKM. This CDR3 contains 14 residues. V gave up 0 bases and J gave up 1 base, with 3 bases separating them.

This clone was counted a single time. The genes are TRBV9 and TRBJ2-5, with TRBD2 matching over 9 bases. Per germline, CDR1 SGDLS and CDR2 YYNGEE. Unmatched junction bases numbered 8, after V lost 4 bases and J lost 4 bases. The CDR3 is made up of 15 amino acids. CDR3 residues: CASSIASTSGETQYF. Here the CDR3 DNA reads TGTGCCAGCAGCATCGCTTCGACTAGCGGAGAGACCCAGTACTTC.

This sequence joins TRBV27 and TRBJ2-1; D remains ambiguous. The V gene's germline CDR1 is MNHEY and CDR2 SMNVEV (reference sequence). This CDR3 contains 11 residues. The germline V and J ends were trimmed by 6 bases and 8 bases, with 8 bases remaining between them. CDR3: CASRLGDEQFF. CDR3 in DNA: TGTGCCAGCAGATTAGGCGATGAGCAGTTCTTC.

This clone was seen just once. The rearrangement uses TRBV6-6 and TRBJ2-1; D gene ambiguous. The CDR3 totals 15 residues. Trimming left V 1 base short and J 6 bases short, with 13 bases between. Germline CDR1 reads MNHNY; CDR2 reads SVGAGI (reference sequence). CDR3 sequence: CASSYFLTGINEQFF. The CDR3 nucleotides read TGTGCCAGCAGTTACTTTCTAACTGGGATCAATGAGCAGTTCTTC.

This clone occurred once. The V and J genes are TRBV11-2 and TRBJ1-3; D remains unclear. Germline loops: CDR1 SGHAT, CDR2 FQNNGV. Trimming stripped 0 bases from V and 2 bases from J, with 2 bases between. The CDR3 extends over 13 amino acids. CDR3 DNA: TGTGCCAGCAGCTTAGACCCTGGAAACACCATATATTTT. Its protein is CASSLDPGNTIYF.

The CDR3 bases are TGTGCCAGCAGCTTGGCCGGATTTAACTATGGCTACACCTTC. Translated: CASSLAGFNYGYTF. V is TRBV5-8 and J is TRBJ1-2; no reliable D call. Looked up from germline, CDR1 is SGHTS and CDR2 is YDEGEE. CDR3 length: 14 residues. V lost 0 bases to trimming and J lost 1 base, with 7 bases between them.

The rearrangement links TRBV28 to TRBJ1-3; D call uncertain. The CDR3 loop spans 14 amino acids. Trimming shortened V by 2 bases and J by 0 bases, and 5 bases separated the two germline ends. The germline V gene has CDR1 MDHEN and CDR2 SYDVKM. CDR3: CASSLDLSGNTIYF. In DNA, the CDR3 is TGTGCCAGCAGTTTAGACCTCTCTGGAAACACCATATATTTT.

Only one count was recorded for this clone. The gene calls are TRBV15 and TRBJ1-5; D unclear. Germline CDR1 LNHNV, CDR2 YYDKDF (reference sequence). The CDR3 is 12 residues long. Trimming shortened V by 6 bases and J by 2 bases, and 5 bases separated the two germline ends. Written as DNA, the CDR3 is TGTGCCACCAGTCAACGCAATCAGCCCCAGCATTTT. Translation gives CATSQRNQPQHF. Based on the CDR3 plus reference TRBV15 and TRBJ1-5, the full variable domain is DAMVIQNPRYQVTQFGKPVTLSCSQTLNHNVMYWYQQKSSQAPKLLFHYYDKDFNNEADTPDNFQSRRPNTSFCFLDIRSPGLGDTAMYLCATSQRNQPQHFGDGTRLSIL.

This clone was picked up a small number of times. DNA of the CDR3: TGTGCCAGCAGCTTCCCCGGGGAGCTGTTTTTT. Translated: CASSFPGELFF. The chain joins TRBV7-9 to TRBJ2-2; D gene ambiguous. The V and J ends lost 3 bases and 6 bases respectively, with 2 bases between them. CDR3 size: 11 residues. The germline CDR1 and CDR2 sequences are SEHNR and FQNEAQ (reference sequence).

This chain uses TRBV28 with TRBJ2-6, with 8 bases fitting TRBD1. The CDR3 has 20 residues. Germline V CDR1 and CDR2: MDHEN, SYDVKM. V lost 6 bases and J lost 1; bases outside the gene matches: 17. The CDR3 sequence is CASRTTIMDRVFSGANVLTF. Written as DNA, the CDR3 is TGTGCCAGCAGAACCACAATAATGGACAGGGTATTTTCTGGGGCCAACGTCCTGACTTTC.

The rearrangement joins TRBV5-4 to TRBJ2-3; 9 nucleotides line up with TRBD2. CDR3 length: 17 amino acids. V shed 5 bases and J 4 bases; nucleotides not matched to a gene: 14. Per the germline V gene, CDR1 is SGHNT and CDR2 is YYREEE (reference sequence). The CDR3 sequence is CASSHTWVSGSADTQYF. In DNA form, the CDR3 reads TGTGCCAGCAGTCACACGTGGGTTAGCGGGAGTGCAGATACGCAGTATTTT. The entire variable domain, with the rest obtained from reference TRBV5-4 and TRBJ2-3, is as follows: ETGVTQSPTHLIKTRGQQVTLRCSSQSGHNTVSWYQQALGQGPQFIFQYYREEENGRGNFPPRFSGLQFPNYSSELNVNALELDDSALYLCASSHTWVSGSADTQYFGPGTRLTVL.

V is TRBV7-6 and J is TRBJ2-7, with TRBD1 as a possible D gene (5 bases). Germline CDR1 is SGHVS and CDR2 is FNYEAQ. V lost 5 bases to trimming and J lost 1 base, with 12 bases between them. This CDR3 comprises 14 residues. The CDR3 bases are TGTGCCAGCAGCCCTGGAGCAGGGTCCTACGAGCAGTACTTC. Encoded protein: CASSPGAGSYEQYF.

The V gene is TRBV27, the J gene TRBJ2-1; no clear D gene. Germline lookup yields CDR1 MNHEY and CDR2 SMNVEV (reference sequence). The CDR3 has 14 amino acids. V lost 4 bases to trimming and J lost 6 bases, with 13 bases between them. As DNA, the CDR3 is TGTGCCAGCAGTTCGATAAACCAGCTCAATGAGCAGTTCTTC. Translating it yields CASSSINQLNEQFF.